One sample yielded the 28 T cell receptor beta chains listed below, sequenced in a study of response to subunit inactivated influenza vaccine. TCRdb reprocessed the RT-PCR reads with MiXCR, giving one entry per CDR3 protein. The sample lists over 400,000 distinct CDR3 sequences, roughly 9.8% seen once, with about 12% in the top ten. Material: PBMCs from blood, obtained more than 35 days after vaccination. The receptors originated from a man aged 50-59 years who received an inactivated influenza vaccine.

In this sample, this clonotype turned up a few times. The rearrangement links TRBV11-2 to TRBJ2-7; D gene uncertain. Germline V CDR1 and CDR2: SGHAT, FQNNGV. The CDR3 is 15 amino acids. V was trimmed by 2 bases and J by 1 base, leaving 12 bases between them. The CDR3 spells CASSLFHDVSYEQYF. The CDR3 DNA sequence: TGTGCCAGCAGCTTATTCCATGATGTGTCCTACGAGCAGTACTTC.

There are a few counts of this clonotype. The chain employs TRBV20-1 and TRBJ2-7, with TRBD2 identical over 14 bases. This CDR3 has 16 residues. With V trimmed by 5 bases and J by 1 base, 7 bases remained unmatched. CDR1 and CDR2 (germline): DFQATT, SNEGSKA (reference sequence). The CDR3 region has the DNA TGCAGTGCTCGGAGGACTAGCGGGAGGCAATCCTACGAGCAGTACTTC. Protein sequence: CSARRTSGRQSYEQYF.

This clonotype was recorded once. The chain employs TRBV7-8 and TRBJ2-5, with no clear D. Trimming pared 2 bases from V and 7 bases from J, leaving 11 bases between. Germline loops: CDR1 SGHVS, CDR2 FQNEAQ. The CDR3 loop spans 13 amino acids. CDR3 bases: TGTGCCAGCAGCTTACGACATCCAGGGACCCAGTACTTC. This sequence encodes CASSLRHPGTQYF.

The chain employs TRBV12-3 or TRBV12-4 and TRBJ1-2, with D perhaps matching TRBD1 (5 bases). The CDR3 has 15 amino acids. The V end lost 5 bases, the J end lost 5 bases, and 18 bases lay between the germline ends. The DNA of the CDR3 is TGTGCCAGCAGTGTCCGGACCTTCAAGGGGTATGGCTACACCTTC. Translation: CASSVRTFKGYGYTF.

The rearrangement uses TRBV6-5 and TRBJ2-1; D is uncertain. Germline CDR1 reads MNHEY; CDR2 reads SVGAGI. V was pared by 2 bases and J by 8 bases, with 19 bases between. The CDR3 runs 16 residues. CDR3 amino acids: CASSYAYTDALYEQFF. CDR3 bases: TGTGCCAGCAGTTACGCTTATACCGACGCCCTCTATGAGCAGTTCTTC.

This clonotype was counted between two and nine times. The chain has TRBV12-3 or TRBV12-4 and TRBJ2-7; 10 nucleotides match TRBD2. The V and J ends lost 2 bases and 2 bases, in that order; junction bases with no gene match: 6. This CDR3 has 16 amino acids. The CDR3 DNA sequence: TGTGCCAGCAGTTTAAGGACTAGCGGTCTTCCCTACGAGCAGTACTTC. This sequence encodes CASSLRTSGLPYEQYF.

Only a few counts were recorded for this clonotype. The genes are TRBV9 and TRBJ1-1; tentatively, D is TRBD1 (6 bases). The CDR3 spans 15 residues. V was trimmed by 0 bases and J by 11 bases, leaving 20 bases between them. CDR1 and CDR2 from the germline V gene are SGDLS and YYNGEE. The DNA of the CDR3 is TGTGCCAGCAGCGTAGGCCCACAGGGTCCCCTGAGGGCTTTCTTT. As protein: CASSVGPQGPLRAFF.

This clonotype was recorded at least ten times. The V gene is TRBV27, the J gene TRBJ2-7; D might be TRBD1 (5 bases). Trimming took off 5 bases at V and 6 bases at J, with 17 bases between the two ends. This CDR3 spans 14 amino acids. CDR1 and CDR2 from the germline V gene are MNHEY and SMNVEV (reference sequence). The CDR3, as DNA: TGTGCCAGCAGTAAGACAGCCCTTATATCCGAGCAGTACTTC. This translates into CASSKTALISEQYF.

In this sample, this clonotype turned up a few times. The chain uses TRBV7-8 and TRBJ2-7, with D perhaps matching TRBD1 (7 bases). The germline gives CDR1 SGHVS, CDR2 FQNEAQ. The ends were cut back, 5 bases at V and 2 bases at J, with 16 bases in the middle. This CDR3 has 15 residues. CDR3 nucleotide sequence: TGTGCCAGCAGCGCCAGGAGGGACAGTGCCTACGAGCAGTACTTC. Amino acid sequence: CASSARRDSAYEQYF.

This clonotype has at least ten counts. This sequence joins TRBV10-3 and TRBJ2-7; TRBD2 agrees at 12 bases. The CDR3 has 17 residues. J lost 2 bases, V lost 11 bases, and 16 bases had no gene match. The germline V gene has CDR1 ENHRY and CDR2 SYGVKD. In DNA, the CDR3 is TGTGCCGTAAGTCCGACTAGCGGGAGCCTCCATGCCTACGAGCAGTACTTC. Protein: CAVSPTSGSLHAYEQYF.

DNA of the CDR3: TGTGCCAGCAGCACTAGGACTAGCGAGCAGTTCTTC. The encoded protein is CASSTRTSEQFF. The chain has TRBV7-6 and TRBJ2-1; 8 bases are a match to TRBD2. This CDR3 is 12 amino acids long. The junction had 4 bases not matched to a gene; V was cut back by 5 bases and J by 10 bases. Germline CDR1 reads SGHVS; CDR2 reads FNYEAQ.

The rearrangement uses TRBV12-3 or TRBV12-4 and TRBJ2-5; no firm D call. V lost 1 base to trimming and J lost 0 bases, with 6 bases between them. CDR3 length: 14 residues. CDR3: CASSLESYQETQYF. CDR3 sequence (DNA): TGTGCCAGCAGTTTAGAAAGTTACCAAGAGACCCAGTACTTC.

This clonotype occurred a few times. The J gene is TRBJ2-3, the V gene TRBV20-1, with 8 positions matching TRBD2. Germline V gene sequence: CDR1 DFQATT, CDR2 SNEGSKA (reference sequence). The CDR3 consists of 16 residues. V gave up 6 bases and J gave up 0 bases; unmatched junction bases: 11. In nucleotides, the CDR3 is TGCAGTGCCCTCTCTACTAGCGGTGGGAGCACAGATACGCAGTATTTT. Protein sequence: CSALSTSGGSTDTQYF.

This clonotype has just a few counts. This chain uses TRBV3-1 with TRBJ2-1, with 12 bases that match TRBD2. Germline CDR1 reads LGHDT; CDR2 reads YNNKEL (reference sequence). Losses at the gene ends were 0 bases for V and 10 bases for J; bases not matched to a gene: 10. There are 17 residues in the CDR3. CDR3 region: CASSQDSWRLAGGEQFF. The CDR3 nucleotides read TGTGCCAGCAGCCAAGATTCCTGGCGGCTAGCGGGAGGGGAGCAGTTCTTC.

This clonotype showed up just a few times. V usage is TRBV7-6 and J usage is TRBJ1-1; 8 bases agree with TRBD1. Per the germline V gene, CDR1 is SGHVS and CDR2 is FNYEAQ. V lost 3 bases to trimming and J lost 1 base; unmatched junction nucleotides: 4. The CDR3 sequence is 15 residues long. CDR3 DNA sequence: TGTGCCAGCAGCTTCAGACAGGGGTCGAACACTGAAGCTTTCTTT. Encoded protein: CASSFRQGSNTEAFF.

This clonotype was seen a few times. The chain is built from TRBV6-2 or TRBV6-3 and TRBJ2-7; a weak D match, TRBD2 (7 bases). This CDR3 has 13 amino acids. Germline assignment: CDR1 MNHEY and CDR2 SVGEGT. The V gene lost 6 bases and the J gene lost 4 bases, with 13 bases spanning the gap. The CDR3 is CASRAGAEYEQYF. The DNA of the CDR3 is TGTGCCAGCAGGGCGGGGGCGGAGTACGAGCAGTACTTC.

The chain employs TRBV20-1 and TRBJ2-5; no clear D gene. V was cut by 2 bases and J by 0 bases, with 4 bases left in between. There are 12 residues in the CDR3. CDR1 and CDR2 from the germline V gene are DFQATT and SNEGSKA (reference sequence). The CDR3 is CSARHHQETQYF. The CDR3 DNA is TGCAGTGCTAGACACCACCAAGAGACCCAGTACTTC.

In regard to this clonotype: A much bigger clone sits one base away, suggesting this may be a read error. Since the CDR3 does not end with the conserved phenylalanine or tryptophan, this likely comes from a read error. The gene calls are TRBV5-1 and TRBJ2-7; D may be TRBD1 or TRBD2 (5 bases each). The CDR3 is 16 residues long. Trimming removed 1 base at V and 1 base at J, with 15 bases between. Per germline, CDR1 SGHRS and CDR2 YFSETQ. CDR3 DNA sequence: TGCGCCAGCAGCTTGTCCCCCCGGGACGGATCCTACGAGCAGTACTCC. Residues: CASSLSPRDGSYEQYS.

The chain links TRBV9 to TRBJ2-7, with TRBD1 matching 8 bases. There are 15 residues in the CDR3. CDR1 is SGDLS and CDR2 is YYNGEE in the germline V gene. Germline trimming cut 3 bases from V and 3 bases from J; bases unmatched to any gene: 8. The CDR3 region is CASSGSGTGVYEQYF. In DNA form, the CDR3 reads TGTGCCAGCAGCGGATCCGGGACAGGCGTCTACGAGCAGTACTTC.

Points on this clonotype: The DNA is left out, because the CDR3 cannot be placed on it with certainty; the CDR3 is given as TCRdb lists it. The V and J genes are TRBV12-3 or TRBV12-4 and TRBJ2-1; TRBD2 was called by the table and not checked on the DNA. With termini counted, the CDR3 has 21 amino acids. CDR3 protein: CASSSSARRTSGRRSYNEQFF.

This clonotype occurred a few times. V is TRBV6-1 and J is TRBJ2-7; D gene unclear. This CDR3 is 15 amino acids long. Trimming left V 2 bases short and J 0 bases short, with 11 bases between. The germline V gene has CDR1 MNHNS and CDR2 SASEGT. The CDR3, as DNA: TGTGCCAGCAGTGAATTAACTCATAGCTCCTACGAGCAGTACTTC. Translating gives CASSELTHSSYEQYF.

This clonotype was recorded at least ten times. The chain has TRBV12-3 or TRBV12-4 and TRBJ2-7; D possibly corresponds to TRBD2 (6 bases). The CDR3 loop spans 12 amino acids. With 4 bases removed from V and 6 bases from J, the gap between germline ends came to 10 bases. In DNA, the CDR3 is TGTGCCAGCAGTTCTACCGGGGGCGAGCAGTACTTC. Amino acids: CASSSTGGEQYF.

This clonotype was recorded a few times. V and J are TRBV20-1 and TRBJ2-5; 11 nucleotides match TRBD2. CDR3 length equals 18 residues. V was pared by 2 bases and J by 2 bases, with 13 bases of the junction left unmatched. Looked up from germline, CDR1 is DFQATT and CDR2 is SNEGSKA (reference sequence). CDR3 coding DNA: TGCAGTGCTAGAATTCTCCTAGCGGGGGGCCGGGGTCAAGAGACCCAGTACTTC. Encoded protein: CSARILLAGGRGQETQYF.

This clonotype came up many times. This chain uses TRBV12-3 or TRBV12-4 with TRBJ2-7; D gene uncertain. This CDR3 has 14 residues. Trimming took off 6 bases at V and 1 base at J, with 13 bases between the two ends. DNA for the CDR3: TGTGCCAGCAGACACTCTGCTGAATCCTACGAGCAGTACTTC. Translating it yields CASRHSAESYEQYF.

This clonotype was counted a few times. The gene calls are TRBV7-2 and TRBJ1-5, with D tentatively TRBD1 (5 bases). The germline V gene has CDR1 SGHTA and CDR2 FQGNSA. This CDR3 contains 16 residues. The V and J ends lost 3 bases and 3 bases respectively, with 15 bases between them. The CDR3 DNA sequence: TGTGCCAGCAGCTTTTCGTTTGGACATATCAATCAGCCCCAGCATTTT. Its translation is CASSFSFGHINQPQHF. The whole variable domain, filled in from reference TRBV7-2 and TRBJ1-5, reads GAGVSQSPSNKVTEKGKDVELRCDPISGHTALYWYRQSLGQGLEFLIYFQGNSAPDKSGLPSDRFSAERTGGSVSTLTIQRTQQEDSAVYLCASSFSFGHINQPQHFGDGTRLSIL.

This clonotype was detected ten times or more. The gene calls are TRBV20-1 and TRBJ2-7; 9 positions match TRBD1. V lost 5 bases to trimming and J lost 7 bases; unmatched junction nucleotides: 3. Germline V gene lookup returns CDR1 DFQATT and CDR2 SNEGSKA (reference sequence). There are 11 residues in the CDR3. CDR3 DNA: TGCAGTGCTGGACAGGGGAGGGAGCAGTACTTC. Protein product: CSAGQGREQYF.

In its sample, this clonotype was seen many times. The chain links TRBV12-3 or TRBV12-4 to TRBJ2-1; TRBD2 matches at 13 bases. The CDR3 sequence is 16 residues long. With 7 bases clipped from V and 12 bases from J, the junction kept 15 bases outside the gene matches. Here the CDR3 DNA reads TGTGCCAGCAAATCACCCGGGACTAGCGGGACCCGTGGGCAGTTCTTC. Its protein product is CASKSPGTSGTRGQFF.

Many counts were recorded for this clonotype. The V gene is TRBV12-3 or TRBV12-4, the J gene TRBJ2-2, with 7 nucleotides matching TRBD2. The CDR3 totals 14 residues. Germline trimming cut 5 bases from V and 4 bases from J; bases unmatched to any gene: 4. CDR3 sequence: CASSASGTTGELFF. As DNA, the CDR3 is TGTGCCAGCAGTGCCAGCGGGACCACCGGGGAGCTGTTTTTT.